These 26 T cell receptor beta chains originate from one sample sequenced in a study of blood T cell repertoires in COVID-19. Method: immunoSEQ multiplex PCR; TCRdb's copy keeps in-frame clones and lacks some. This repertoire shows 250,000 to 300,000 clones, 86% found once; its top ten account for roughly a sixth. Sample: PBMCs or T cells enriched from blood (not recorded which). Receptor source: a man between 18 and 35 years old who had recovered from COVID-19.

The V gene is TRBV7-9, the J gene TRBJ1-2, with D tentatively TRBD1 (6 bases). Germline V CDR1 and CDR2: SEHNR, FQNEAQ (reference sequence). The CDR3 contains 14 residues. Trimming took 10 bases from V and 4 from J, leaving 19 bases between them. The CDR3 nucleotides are TGTGCCACCCTTCGTGGCGGGGGCAGCTATGGCTACACCTTC. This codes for CATLRGGGSYGYTF.

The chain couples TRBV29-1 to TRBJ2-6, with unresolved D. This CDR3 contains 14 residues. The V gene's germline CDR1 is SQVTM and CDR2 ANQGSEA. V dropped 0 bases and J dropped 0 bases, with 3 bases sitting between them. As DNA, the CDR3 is TGCAGCGTTGAAGATCTCTCTGGGGCCAACGTCCTGACTTTC. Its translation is CSVEDLSGANVLTF.

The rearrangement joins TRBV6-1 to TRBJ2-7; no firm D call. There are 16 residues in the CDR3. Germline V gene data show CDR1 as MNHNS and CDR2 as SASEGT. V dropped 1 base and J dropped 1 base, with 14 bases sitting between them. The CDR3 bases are TGTGCCAGCAGTGAAGGATCAATCCGGTATTCCTACGAGCAGTACTTC. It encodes CASSEGSIRYSYEQYF.

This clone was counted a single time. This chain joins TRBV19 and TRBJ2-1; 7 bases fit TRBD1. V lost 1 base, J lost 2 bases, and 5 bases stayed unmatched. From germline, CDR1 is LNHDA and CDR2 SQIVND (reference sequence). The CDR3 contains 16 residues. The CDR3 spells CASSIGPGGPYNEQFF. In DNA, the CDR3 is TGTGCCAGTAGTATAGGGCCAGGGGGTCCCTACAATGAGCAGTTCTTC.

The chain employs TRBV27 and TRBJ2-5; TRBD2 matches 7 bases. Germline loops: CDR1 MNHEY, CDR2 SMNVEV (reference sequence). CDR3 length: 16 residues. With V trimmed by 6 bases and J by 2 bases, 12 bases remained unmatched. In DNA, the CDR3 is TGTGCCAGCAGCCCCGCTTTGGGGAGGGATCAAGAGACCCAGTACTTC. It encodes CASSPALGRDQETQYF.

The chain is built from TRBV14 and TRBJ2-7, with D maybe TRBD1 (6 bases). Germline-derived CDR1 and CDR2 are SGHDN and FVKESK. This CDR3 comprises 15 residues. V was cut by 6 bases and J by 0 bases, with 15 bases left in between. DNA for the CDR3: TGTGCCAGCAGTCGAATGGGGACACTCTCCTACGAGCAGTACTTC. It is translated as CASSRMGTLSYEQYF.

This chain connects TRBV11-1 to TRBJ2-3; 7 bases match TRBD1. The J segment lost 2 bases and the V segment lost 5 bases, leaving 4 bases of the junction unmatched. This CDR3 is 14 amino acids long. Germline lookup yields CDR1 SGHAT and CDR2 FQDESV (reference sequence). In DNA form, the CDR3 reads TGTGCCAGCAGCCAGAGGGGGCTCACAGATACGCAGTATTTT. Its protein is CASSQRGLTDTQYF.

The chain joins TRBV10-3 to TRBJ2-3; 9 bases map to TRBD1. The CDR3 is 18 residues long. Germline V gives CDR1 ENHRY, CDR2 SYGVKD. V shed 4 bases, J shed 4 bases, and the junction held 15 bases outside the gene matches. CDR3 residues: CAISGGQGRPSGADTQYF. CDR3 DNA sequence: TGTGCCATCAGTGGGGGACAGGGTCGGCCGTCGGGGGCAGATACGCAGTATTTT.

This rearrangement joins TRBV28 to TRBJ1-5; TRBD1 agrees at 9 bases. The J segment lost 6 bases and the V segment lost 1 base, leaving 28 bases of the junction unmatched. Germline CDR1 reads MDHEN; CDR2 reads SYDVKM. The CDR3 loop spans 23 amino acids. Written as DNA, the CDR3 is TGTGCCAGCAGTTTATATTACCGGGGTAAGGGACAGGGCGACTCCGGTCGAAGTCAGCCCCAGCATTTT. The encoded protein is CASSLYYRGKGQGDSGRSQPQHF.

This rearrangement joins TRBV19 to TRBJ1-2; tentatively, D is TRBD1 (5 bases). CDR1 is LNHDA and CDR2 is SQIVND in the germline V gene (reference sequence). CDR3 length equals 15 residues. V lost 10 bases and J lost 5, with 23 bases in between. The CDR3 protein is CATYRELAGRYGYTF. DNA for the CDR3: TGTGCCACCTACCGGGAGCTCGCAGGGCGGTATGGCTACACCTTC. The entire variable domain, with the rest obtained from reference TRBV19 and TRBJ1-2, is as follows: DGGITQSPKYLFRKEGQNVTLSCEQNLNHDAMYWYRQDPGQGLRLIYYSQIVNDFQKGDIAEGYSVSREKKESFPLTVTSAQKNPTAFYLCATYRELAGRYGYTFGSGTRLTVV.

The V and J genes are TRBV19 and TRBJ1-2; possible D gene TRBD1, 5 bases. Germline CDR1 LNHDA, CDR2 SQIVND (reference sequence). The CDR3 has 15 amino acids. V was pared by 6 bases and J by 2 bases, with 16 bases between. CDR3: CASSPSRGGNYGYTF. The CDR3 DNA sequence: TGTGCCAGTAGCCCTTCTCGGGGGGGGAACTATGGCTACACCTTC.

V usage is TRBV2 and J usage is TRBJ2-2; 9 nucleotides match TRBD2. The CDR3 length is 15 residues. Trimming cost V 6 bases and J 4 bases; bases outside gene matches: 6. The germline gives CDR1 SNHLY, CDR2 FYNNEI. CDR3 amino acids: CASRGSGSPTGELFF. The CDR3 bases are TGTGCCAGCAGAGGTAGCGGGAGCCCCACCGGGGAGCTGTTTTTT.

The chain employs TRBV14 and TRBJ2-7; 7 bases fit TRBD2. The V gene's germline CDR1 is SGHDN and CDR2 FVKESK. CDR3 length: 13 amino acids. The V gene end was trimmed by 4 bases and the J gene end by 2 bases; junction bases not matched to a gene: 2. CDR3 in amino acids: CASSREGPYEQYF. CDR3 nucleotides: TGTGCCAGCAGCCGGGAGGGCCCCTACGAGCAGTACTTC.

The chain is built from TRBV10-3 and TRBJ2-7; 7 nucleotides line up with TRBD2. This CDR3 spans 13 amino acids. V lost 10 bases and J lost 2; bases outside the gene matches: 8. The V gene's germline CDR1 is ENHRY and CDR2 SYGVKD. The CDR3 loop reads CATGGGEAYEQYF. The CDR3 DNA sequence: TGTGCCACCGGTGGGGGGGAGGCCTACGAGCAGTACTTC.

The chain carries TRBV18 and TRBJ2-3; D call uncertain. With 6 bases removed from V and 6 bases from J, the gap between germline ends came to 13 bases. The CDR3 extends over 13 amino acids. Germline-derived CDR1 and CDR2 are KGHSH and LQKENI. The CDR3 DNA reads TGTGCCAGCTCGCCGCCCGGTTCGGATACGCAGTATTTT. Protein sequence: CASSPPGSDTQYF.

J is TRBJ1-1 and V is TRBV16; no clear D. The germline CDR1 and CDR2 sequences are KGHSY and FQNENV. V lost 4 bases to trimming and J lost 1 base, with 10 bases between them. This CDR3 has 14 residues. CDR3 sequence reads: CASSPRHQNTEAFF. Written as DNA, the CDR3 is TGTGCCAGCAGCCCTCGACACCAGAACACTGAAGCTTTCTTT.

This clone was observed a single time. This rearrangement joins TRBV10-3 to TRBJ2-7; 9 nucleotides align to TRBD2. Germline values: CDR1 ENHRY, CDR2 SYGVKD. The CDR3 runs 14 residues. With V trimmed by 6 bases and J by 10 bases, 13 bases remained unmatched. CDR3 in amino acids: CAIRGSGSVLEQYF. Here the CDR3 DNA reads TGTGCCATCAGAGGTAGCGGGAGTGTCTTAGAACAGTACTTC.

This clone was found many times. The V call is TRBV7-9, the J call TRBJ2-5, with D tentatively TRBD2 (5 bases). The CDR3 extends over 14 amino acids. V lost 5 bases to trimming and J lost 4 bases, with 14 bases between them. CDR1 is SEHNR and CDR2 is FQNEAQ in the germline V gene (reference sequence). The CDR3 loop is CASSPRTGIETQYF. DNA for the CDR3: TGTGCCAGCAGCCCTAGGACGGGGATAGAGACCCAGTACTTC.

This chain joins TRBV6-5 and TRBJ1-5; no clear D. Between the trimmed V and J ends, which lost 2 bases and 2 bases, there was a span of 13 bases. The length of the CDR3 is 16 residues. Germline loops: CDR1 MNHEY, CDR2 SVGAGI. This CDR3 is CASSYVPLGGNQPQHF. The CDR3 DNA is TGTGCCAGCAGTTACGTCCCGCTGGGAGGCAATCAGCCCCAGCATTTT.

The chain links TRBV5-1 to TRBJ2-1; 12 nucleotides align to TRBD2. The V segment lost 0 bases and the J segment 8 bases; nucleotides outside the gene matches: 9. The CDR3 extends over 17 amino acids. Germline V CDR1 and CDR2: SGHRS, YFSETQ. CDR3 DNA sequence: TGCGCCAGCAGCTTGGCGGCTAGCGGGGGGGCCTGGGATGAGCAGTTCTTC. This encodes CASSLAASGGAWDEQFF.

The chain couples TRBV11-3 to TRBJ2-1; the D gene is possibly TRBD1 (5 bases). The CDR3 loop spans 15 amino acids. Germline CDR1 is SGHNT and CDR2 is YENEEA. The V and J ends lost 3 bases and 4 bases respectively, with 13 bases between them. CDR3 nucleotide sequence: TGTGCCAGCAGCTTGGGTACAGGTGCTTACAATGAGCAGTTCTTC. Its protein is CASSLGTGAYNEQFF. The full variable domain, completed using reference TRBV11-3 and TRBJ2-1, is EAGVVQSPRYKIIEKKQPVAFWCNPISGHNTLYWYLQNLGQGPELLIRYENEEAVDDSQLPKDRFSAERLKGVDSTLKIQPAELGDSAVYLCASSLGTGAYNEQFFGPGTRLTVL.

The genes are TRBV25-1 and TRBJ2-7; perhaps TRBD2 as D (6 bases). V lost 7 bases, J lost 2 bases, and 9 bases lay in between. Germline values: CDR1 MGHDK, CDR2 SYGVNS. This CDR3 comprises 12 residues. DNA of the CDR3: TGTGCCAGCATGCGGGGAACCTACGAGCAGTACTTC. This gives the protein CASMRGTYEQYF.

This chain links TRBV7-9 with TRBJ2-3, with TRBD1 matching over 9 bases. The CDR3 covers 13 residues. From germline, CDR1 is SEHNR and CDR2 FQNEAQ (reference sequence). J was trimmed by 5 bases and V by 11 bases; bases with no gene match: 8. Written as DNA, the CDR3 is TGTGCCGCCCAGGGACAGGGTAGAGATACGCAGTATTTT. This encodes CAAQGQGRDTQYF.

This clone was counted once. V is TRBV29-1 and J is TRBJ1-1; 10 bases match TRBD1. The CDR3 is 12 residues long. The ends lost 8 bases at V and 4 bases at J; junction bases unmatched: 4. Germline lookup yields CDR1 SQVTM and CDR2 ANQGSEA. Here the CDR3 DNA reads TGCAGCTCCGGGACAGGGGTCACTGAAGCTTTCTTT. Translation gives CSSGTGVTEAFF.

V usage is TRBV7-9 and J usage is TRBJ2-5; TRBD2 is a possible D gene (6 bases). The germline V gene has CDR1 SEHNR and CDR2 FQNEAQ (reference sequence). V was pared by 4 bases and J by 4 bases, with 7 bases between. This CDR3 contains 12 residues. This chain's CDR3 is CASSYGGETQYF. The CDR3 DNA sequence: TGTGCCAGCAGCTACGGGGGAGAGACCCAGTACTTC.

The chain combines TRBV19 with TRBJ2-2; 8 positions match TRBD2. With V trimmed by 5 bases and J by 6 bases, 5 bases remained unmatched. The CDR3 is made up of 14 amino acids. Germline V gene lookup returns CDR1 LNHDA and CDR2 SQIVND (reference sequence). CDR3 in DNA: TGTGCCAGTAGTTTGGGACTAGTTGCCGGGGAGCTGTTTTTT. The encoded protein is CASSLGLVAGELFF.